The rows below give T cell receptor beta chains drawn from one sample of a study of CD8+CD57+ T cells in acquired aplastic anemia. TCRdb re-analysed the reads in MiXCR, keeping a single row per CDR3 protein. The data hold around 79,000 distinct CDR3 sequences, with about 70% observed a single time. What was sequenced was sorted CD4+, CD8+, or CD8+CD57+ T cells (not recorded which) from PBMCs. The receptors here all came from a human donor with aplastic anemia. CDR3s include the opening cysteine and the closing phenylalanine or tryptophan. D genes are given only for firm matches. The size field is filled for only some rows; it gives once, few, many or a size class.

size: .
D: .
J: TRBJ2-7
V: TRBV2
DNA: TGTGCCAGCAGCTTAGGGGGGGAAGAGCAGTACTTC
CDR3: CASSLGGEEQYF

size: .
D: .
J: TRBJ2-7
V: TRBV10-3
DNA: TGTGCCATATCCAGGGACGGCTCCTACGAGCAGTACTTC
CDR3: CAISRDGSYEQYF

size: .
D: .
J: TRBJ2-2
V: TRBV6-4
DNA: TGTGCCAGCAGTATGAAGGGTGAGACCGGGGAGCTGTTTTTT
CDR3: CASSMKGETGELFF

size: .
D: TRBD1
J: TRBJ2-1
V: TRBV7-3
DNA: TGTGCCAGCAGCCTGGGACAGAGAAACTACAATGAGCAGTTCTTC
CDR3: CASSLGQRNYNEQFF

size: .
D: .
J: TRBJ1-1
V: TRBV2
DNA: TGTGCCAGCAGTGAAGGTCGGGGAGCCGGAGGAGCTTTCTTT
CDR3: CASSEGRGAGGAFF

size: .
D: .
J: TRBJ2-4
V: TRBV20-1
DNA: TGCAGTGCCGTCAGTGGAAACATTCAGTACTTC
CDR3: CSAVSGNIQYF

size: .
D: .
J: TRBJ2-3
V: TRBV4-1
DNA: TGCGCCAGCAGCCAAGATCCCCTCCGATTCGGGGCAAACACAGATACGCAGTATTTT
CDR3: CASSQDPLRFGANTDTQYF

size: .
D: TRBD1
J: TRBJ1-1
V: TRBV2
DNA: TGTGCCAGCAGAAGGGACAGGGAGTCCGCTGAAGCTTTCTTT
CDR3: CASRRDRESAEAFF

size: few
D: TRBD1
J: TRBJ2-7
V: TRBV10-3
DNA: TGTGCCATCAGTGCGACAGGGGGCCTGAGGGCCTACGAGCAGTACTTC
CDR3: CAISATGGLRAYEQYF

size: .
D: TRBD1
J: TRBJ1-1
V: TRBV20-1
DNA: TGCAGTGCACGTGGACAGGCCAATGAAGCTTTCTTT
CDR3: CSARGQANEAFF

size: .
D: .
J: TRBJ2-2
V: TRBV10-3
DNA: TGTGCCATCAGTGAGTCGTATGGGGAGCTGTTTTTT
CDR3: CAISESYGELFF

size: many
D: .
J: TRBJ1-5
V: TRBV12-3/TRBV12-4
DNA: TGTGCCAGCATGGGGCCGGGCGGATTGAATCAGCCCCAGCATTTT
CDR3: CASMGPGGLNQPQHF

size: .
D: .
J: TRBJ2-7
V: TRBV5-5
DNA: TGTGCCAGCAGCTTGGGAGTCTCGTCCTACGAGCAGTACTTC
CDR3: CASSLGVSSYEQYF

size: few
D: TRBD2
J: TRBJ2-1
V: TRBV24-1
DNA: TGTGCCACCAGTGACCAACATAGCGGGAGGGCCGGGAATGAGCAGTTCTTC
CDR3: CATSDQHSGRAGNEQFF

size: .
D: .
J: TRBJ1-2
V: TRBV20-1
DNA: TGCAGTGCTAGAGGGGCAGGGAGTCGGTATGGCTACACCTTC
CDR3: CSARGAGSRYGYTF

size: .
D: .
J: TRBJ2-5
V: TRBV19
DNA: TGTGCCAGTAGTCCCTGGAGGAGTCCCGAGACCCAGTACTTC
CDR3: CASSPWRSPETQYF

size: .
D: .
J: TRBJ1-1
V: TRBV6-5
DNA: TGTGCCAGCAGTTTGAGTGTGTACGGTGAAGCTTTCTTT
CDR3: CASSLSVYGEAFF

size: .
D: .
J: TRBJ2-3
V: TRBV20-1
DNA: TGCAGTGCTAGCTCCGGGGTGAGCACAGATACGCAGTATTTT
CDR3: CSASSGVSTDTQYF

size: few
D: .
J: TRBJ1-6
V: TRBV2
DNA: TGTGCCAGCAGTGAAGAGAGCTCCTATAATTCACCCCTCCACTTT
CDR3: CASSEESSYNSPLHF

size: .
D: .
J: TRBJ1-1
V: TRBV29-1
DNA: TGCAGTCACAGGGAAAACACTGAAGCTTTCTTT
CDR3: CSHRENTEAFF

size: .
D: .
J: TRBJ2-2
V: TRBV19
DNA: TGTGCCAGTAGGTCCAGGGGACTCGCAGGGGAGCTGTTTTTT
CDR3: CASRSRGLAGELFF

size: .
D: .
J: TRBJ2-1
V: TRBV25-1
DNA: TGTGCCAGCAGCAGTCTAGACAGTCGGAATGAGCAGTTCTTC
CDR3: CASSSLDSRNEQFF

size: few
D: .
J: TRBJ2-7
V: TRBV15
DNA: TGTGCCACCAGCAGAGAGGGGTGGGACGAGCAGTACTTC
CDR3: CATSREGWDEQYF

size: once
D: .
J: TRBJ2-1
V: TRBV7-9
DNA: TGTGCCAGCAGTGCCGGCCCAGGTAATGAGCAGTTCTTC
CDR3: CASSAGPGNEQFF

size: .
D: .
J: TRBJ1-1
V: TRBV19
DNA: TGTGCCAGTAGTTTCAGGGAAGTGAACACTGAAGCTTTCTTT
CDR3: CASSFREVNTEAFF

size: few
D: .
J: TRBJ1-2
V: TRBV7-9
DNA: TGTGCCAGCAGGTCTCTTTCCAACTATGGCTACACCTTC
CDR3: CASRSLSNYGYTF

size: few
D: TRBD1
J: TRBJ2-5
V: TRBV29-1
DNA: TGCAGCGTTGCGGGCAGGGGCAGGGGGGAGACCCAGTACTTC
CDR3: CSVAGRGRGETQYF

size: few
D: .
J: TRBJ2-1
V: TRBV10-3
DNA: TGTGCCATCAATTTCGTTGGGGATGAGCAGTTCTTC
CDR3: CAINFVGDEQFF

size: .
D: TRBD2
J: TRBJ2-1
V: TRBV10-3
DNA: TGTGCCATCAGTGACAAGACTAGCGGGAGCAATGAGCAGTTCTTC
CDR3: CAISDKTSGSNEQFF

size: once
D: .
J: TRBJ1-1
V: TRBV7-3
DNA: TGTGCCAGCAGCTATAATTTGGCCACTGAAGCTTTCTTT
CDR3: CASSYNLATEAFF

size: few
D: .
J: TRBJ2-3
V: TRBV7-9
DNA: TGTGCCAGCAGCCCAGAAACAGATACGCAGTATTTT
CDR3: CASSPETDTQYF

size: .
D: .
J: TRBJ2-1
V: TRBV7-2
DNA: TGTGCCAGCAGCTTCCCTCCCCTTGAGCAGTTCTTC
CDR3: CASSFPPLEQFF

size: .
D: .
J: TRBJ2-1
V: TRBV5-1
DNA: TGCGCCAGCAGCTTGGAGGCTAGTGATTTCAATGAGCAGTTCTTC
CDR3: CASSLEASDFNEQFF

size: many
D: .
J: TRBJ2-1
V: TRBV24-1
DNA: TGTGCCACCAGTGATTCGAGCGTAAGCTCCTACAATGAGCAGTTCTTC
CDR3: CATSDSSVSSYNEQFF

size: .
D: TRBD2
J: TRBJ2-7
V: TRBV5-1
DNA: TGCGCCAGCAGTCTACTAGCGGGGACGAGCTCCTACGAGCAGTACTTC
CDR3: CASSLLAGTSSYEQYF

size: few
D: .
J: TRBJ2-3
V: TRBV15
DNA: TGTGCCACCAGCAGGTTATCGAGGAGGGATACGCAGTATTTT
CDR3: CATSRLSRRDTQYF

size: once
D: TRBD1
J: TRBJ1-2
V: TRBV12-5
DNA: TGTGCTAGTGGTTTGGCACGGACAGGGTCCTATGGCTACACCTTC
CDR3: CASGLARTGSYGYTF